The 25 T cell receptor beta chains listed next were all sequenced from one sample in a study of metastatic and nonmetastatic thyroid tumors. Each patient went into thyroid surgery without having received any treatment. TCRdb reprocessed the PCR reads via MiXCR. Of roughly 18,000 clones in the sample, 21% were seen once. Sequencing was performed on tumor tissue. The receptor set was obtained from a female donor with papillary thyroid cancer or a benign thyroid nodule (not recorded which). Some clones in this sample may be carry-over from other donors' samples.

This clone was counted at least ten times. The chain couples TRBV19 to TRBJ2-7; 12 positions agree with TRBD2. Germline lookup yields CDR1 LNHDA and CDR2 SQIVND (reference sequence). J was trimmed by 2 bases and V by 4 bases; bases with no gene match: 6. The CDR3 is made up of 16 amino acids. The CDR3, as DNA: TGTGCCAGTAGTACGGCCTCTAGCGGGAGGGCCTACGAGCAGTACTTC. Translated: CASSTASSGRAYEQYF.

This clone was picked up many times. The chain is built from TRBV19 and TRBJ2-3, with TRBD2 matching over 8 bases. With 4 bases clipped from V and 6 bases from J, the junction kept 3 bases outside the gene matches. From germline, CDR1 is LNHDA and CDR2 SQIVND (reference sequence). This CDR3 region has 13 residues. In DNA, the CDR3 is TGTGCCAGTAGTAATTCGGGGGGGGATACGCAGTATTTT. It translates to CASSNSGGDTQYF.

Concerning this clone: The junction departs from germline at one end; a sequencing error may be responsible. The chain links TRBV2 to TRBJ2-1; TRBD2 is a possible D gene (5 bases). CDR3 size: 20 residues. Germline V gives CDR1 SNHLY, CDR2 FYNNEI. The CDR3 region has the DNA TGTGCCACCAGTGAACTACGGACCGTCCGATTGGGTTCTAGCTTCTGTGAGCAGTTCTTC. Protein: CATSELRTVRLGSSFCEQFF.

This clone has just a few counts. The sample carries other DNA sequences with the same CDR3. The J gene is TRBJ2-7, the V gene TRBV12-3 or TRBV12-4; 8 bases map to TRBD1. The trim removed 4 bases at V and 2 bases at J, leaving 7 bases unmatched. CDR3 length: 15 residues. CDR3: CASSSGQGAPYEQYF. DNA for the CDR3: TGTGCCAGCAGTTCGGGGCAGGGGGCTCCCTACGAGCAGTACTTC.

This clone showed up just a few times. This rearrangement joins TRBV24-1 to TRBJ2-2; TRBD2 matches 13 bases. After removal of 7 bases from V and 7 bases from J, the junction contained 2 bases not matched to a gene. There are 14 residues in the CDR3. The germline V gene encodes CDR1 KGHDR and CDR2 SFDVKD. CDR3 in DNA: TGTGCCACCAGAGGACTAGCGGGAGTCGGGGAGCTGTTTTTT. Protein product: CATRGLAGVGELFF.

This clone was observed at least ten times. This chain joins TRBV5-1 and TRBJ2-7; 16 nucleotides match TRBD2. Germline CDR1 is SGHRS and CDR2 is YFSETQ. This CDR3 comprises 16 residues. V was pared by 4 bases and J by 5 bases, with 6 bases of the junction left unmatched. CDR3 region: CASSAGLAGGRNEQYF. For the CDR3, the DNA is TGCGCCAGCAGCGCGGGACTAGCGGGAGGGCGGAACGAGCAGTACTTC.

This clone was recorded many times. The V gene is TRBV7-9, the J gene TRBJ2-7, with 7 bases aligning to TRBD2. V shed 2 bases and J 0 bases; nucleotides not matched to a gene: 4. CDR1 and CDR2 (germline): SEHNR, FQNEAQ (reference sequence). This CDR3 region has 15 residues. DNA for the CDR3: TGTGCCAGCAGCTTACTCGCGGGAGTCTCCTACGAGCAGTACTTC. Its protein is CASSLLAGVSYEQYF. Variable domain in full (rest from reference TRBV7-9 and TRBJ2-7): DTGVSQNPRHKITKRGQNVTFRCDPISEHNRLYWYRQTLGQGPEFLTYFQNEAQLEKSRLLSDRFSAERPKGSFSTLEIQRTEQGDSAMYLCASSLLAGVSYEQYFGPGTRLTVT.

This clone was counted at least ten times. The chain is built from TRBV28 and TRBJ1-5; 7 positions agree with TRBD1. Germline CDR1 is MDHEN and CDR2 is SYDVKM. V gave up 6 bases and J gave up 7 bases; unmatched junction bases: 12. This CDR3 region has 15 residues. The CDR3, as DNA: TGTGCCAGCAGGGGGTTGAGGTCAGGGGGGCAGCCCCAGCATTTT. This encodes CASRGLRSGGQPQHF.

This clone was detected many times. Other DNA sequences within the sample encode an identical CDR3. V and J are TRBV7-2 and TRBJ2-3, with D hard to call. The CDR3 is 13 residues long. Germline assignment: CDR1 SGHTA and CDR2 FQGNSA. V dropped 2 bases and J dropped 5 bases, with 8 bases sitting between them. The CDR3 reads CASSLTVVDTQYF. In DNA form, the CDR3 reads TGTGCCAGCAGCTTAACAGTGGTAGATACGCAGTATTTT.

This chain's CDR3 is CASSLEGQNDEQYF. CDR3 DNA sequence: TGTGCCAGCAGTTTGGAGGGACAGAACGACGAGCAGTACTTC. The chain recombines TRBV28 with TRBJ2-7, with a weak D call TRBD1 (7 bases). Germline values: CDR1 MDHEN, CDR2 SYDVKM. V lost 3 bases and J 5 bases, leaving 14 bases between the germline ends. The CDR3 runs to 14 residues.

This clone was seen many times. V is TRBV7-3 and J is TRBJ2-5; D possibly matches TRBD1 or TRBD2 (5 bases each). V was pared by 1 base and J by 3 bases, with 6 bases between. The CDR3 is 13 residues long. Germline V lookup: CDR1 SGHTA, CDR2 FQGTGA. The CDR3 region has the DNA TGTGCCAGCAGCTTAATGGGGGAAGAGACCCAGTACTTC. This codes for CASSLMGEETQYF.

The CDR3 reads CASSPYSTGLKNEKLFF. The CDR3 DNA follows: TGTGCCAGCAGCCCTTACTCGACCGGACTGAAAAATGAAAAACTGTTTTTT. The chain combines TRBV27 with TRBJ1-4; D gene uncertain. Trimming removed 6 bases at V and 5 bases at J, with 22 bases between. The germline CDR1 and CDR2 sequences are MNHEY and SMNVEV (reference sequence). This CDR3 has 17 amino acids.

In its sample, this clone was seen many times. This chain links TRBV6-1 with TRBJ2-1; D remains ambiguous. The CDR3 is 16 residues long. V gave up 2 bases and J gave up 5 bases, with 16 bases separating them. Per the germline V gene, CDR1 is MNHNS and CDR2 is SASEGT. CDR3 protein: CASSEWVGASNNEQFF. The CDR3, as DNA: TGTGCCAGCAGTGAATGGGTGGGCGCGAGTAACAATGAGCAGTTCTTC.

The CDR3 region has the DNA TGTGCCAGCAGCTTAGATCACAATGAGCAGTTCTTC. Translated, it gives CASSLDHNEQFF. V and J are TRBV7-6 and TRBJ2-1, with D uncertain. This CDR3 has 12 amino acids. The V gene's germline CDR1 is SGHVS and CDR2 FNYEAQ. V lost 1 base and J lost 5, with 3 bases in between.

Only a few counts were recorded for this clone. At one end the junction does not follow the germline gene, possibly because of a read error. The CDR3 DNA reads as TGTGCCATTAGACTGGGGTTTAACTTTGGCTACACCTTC. This codes for CAIRLGFNFGYTF. The gene calls are TRBV6-1 and TRBJ1-2, with D unresolved. This CDR3 contains 13 residues. Per germline, CDR1 MNHNS and CDR2 SASEGT.

The V call is TRBV27, the J call TRBJ2-5; D is ambiguous. The CDR3 runs 17 residues. The germline V and J ends were trimmed by 7 bases and 5 bases, with 26 bases remaining between them. Germline lookup yields CDR1 MNHEY and CDR2 SMNVEV (reference sequence). CDR3 DNA: TGTGCCAGCATTCATTACAGAAACGGCCATGGATGTGAGACCCAGTACTTC. Amino acids: CASIHYRNGHGCETQYF.

There are many counts of this clone. This chain uses TRBV6-5 with TRBJ2-1; 8 bases are a match to TRBD2. This CDR3 spans 14 amino acids. The V gene's germline CDR1 is MNHEY and CDR2 SVGAGI. Trimming took 2 bases from V and 8 from J; bases not matched to a gene: 5. The CDR3: CASSYGRTSYEQFF. The CDR3 DNA is TGTGCCAGCAGTTACGGAAGGACTAGCTATGAGCAGTTCTTC.

The V gene is TRBV6-6, the J gene TRBJ1-2; 8 nucleotides match TRBD1. Germline V gene data show CDR1 as MNHNY and CDR2 as SVGAGI (reference sequence). V shed 2 bases and J 7 bases; nucleotides not matched to a gene: 3. This CDR3 contains 13 residues. The CDR3 DNA reads as TGTGCCAGCAGTTACCAACAGGGGGTTGGCTACACCTTC. Its translation: CASSYQQGVGYTF.

This clone was found many times. J is TRBJ2-1 and V is TRBV7-2, with D possibly TRBD2 on 5 matching bases. CDR1 is SGHTA, CDR2 FQGNSA, per germline. The germline V and J ends were trimmed by 1 base and 8 bases, with 9 bases remaining between them. The CDR3 has 13 amino acids. CDR3 in amino acids: CASSLGARDEQFF. DNA of the CDR3: TGTGCCAGCAGCTTAGGAGCGAGGGATGAGCAGTTCTTC. Drawing the rest from reference TRBV7-2 and TRBJ2-1, the complete variable domain is GAGVSQSPSNKVTEKGKDVELRCDPISGHTALYWYRQSLGQGLEFLIYFQGNSAPDKSGLPSDRFSAERTGGSVSTLTIQRTQQEDSAVYLCASSLGARDEQFFGPGTRLTVL.

This clone was counted many times. The V gene is TRBV3-1, the J gene TRBJ2-5, with D uncertain. Germline-derived CDR1 and CDR2 are LGHDT and YNNKEL (reference sequence). Deletions cut 1 base from V and 5 bases from J, with 2 bases between. The CDR3 has 11 amino acids. The CDR3: CASSQGETQYF. CDR3 in DNA: TGTGCCAGCAGCCAAGGGGAGACCCAGTACTTC.

The CDR3, as DNA: TGTGCCAGCAGCTTAACATGGCAGGGCAATGAGCAGTTCTTC. Its translation is CASSLTWQGNEQFF. V is TRBV7-3 and J is TRBJ2-1, with D possibly matching TRBD1 (5 bases). CDR3 size: 14 residues. Germline lookup yields CDR1 SGHTA and CDR2 FQGTGA. V was pared by 0 bases and J by 6 bases, with 9 bases between.

This clone turned up a few times. The V and J genes are TRBV6-1 and TRBJ1-2; D perhaps matches TRBD1 (6 bases). Trimming took 10 bases from V and 5 from J, leaving 17 bases between them. Germline CDR1 MNHNS, CDR2 SASEGT. There are 13 residues in the CDR3. CDR3 protein: CATTGTPNYGYTF. The CDR3 DNA reads TGTGCCACGACCGGGACACCGAATTATGGCTACACCTTC.

This chain links TRBV5-1 with TRBJ2-3; D ambiguous. Per germline, CDR1 SGHRS and CDR2 YFSETQ. The length of the CDR3 is 15 residues. Trimming took off 2 bases at V and 0 bases at J, with 10 bases between the two ends. The CDR3 spells CASSFGGFSTDTQYF. The CDR3 coding sequence is TGCGCCAGCAGCTTCGGCGGATTTAGCACAGATACGCAGTATTTT.

This clone was observed at least ten times. The rearrangement uses TRBV2 and TRBJ1-1; 7 nucleotides line up with TRBD1. From germline, CDR1 is SNHLY and CDR2 FYNNEI. There are 13 residues in the CDR3. With V trimmed by 6 bases and J by 1 base, 2 bases remained unmatched. CDR3 sequence (DNA): TGTGCCAGCAGCGGGGACAGGAACACTGAAGCTTTCTTT. Translating it yields CASSGDRNTEAFF.

In this sample, this clone turned up many times. The V call is TRBV5-5, the J call TRBJ1-2; 9 bases align to TRBD1. Germline trimming cut 4 bases from V and 6 bases from J; bases unmatched to any gene: 4. This CDR3 is 13 amino acids long. Germline CDR1 reads SGHKS; CDR2 reads YYEKEE (reference sequence). The CDR3 protein is CASSTGGADGYTF. CDR3 sequence (DNA): TGTGCCAGCAGCACAGGGGGCGCGGATGGCTACACCTTC.